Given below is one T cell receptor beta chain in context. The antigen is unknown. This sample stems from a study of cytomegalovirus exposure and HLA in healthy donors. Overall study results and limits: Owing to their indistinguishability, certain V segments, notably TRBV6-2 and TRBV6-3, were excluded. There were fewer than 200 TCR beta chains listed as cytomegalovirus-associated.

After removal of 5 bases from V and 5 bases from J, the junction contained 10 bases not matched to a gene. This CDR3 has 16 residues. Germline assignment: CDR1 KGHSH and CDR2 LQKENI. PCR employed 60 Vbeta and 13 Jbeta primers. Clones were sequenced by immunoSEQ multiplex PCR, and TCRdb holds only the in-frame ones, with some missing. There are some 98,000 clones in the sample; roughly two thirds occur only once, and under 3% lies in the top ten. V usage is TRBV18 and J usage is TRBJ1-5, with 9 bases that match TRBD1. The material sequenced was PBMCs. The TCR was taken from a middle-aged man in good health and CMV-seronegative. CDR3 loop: CASSATTGGFDQPQHF. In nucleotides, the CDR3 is TGTGCCAGCTCAGCGACTACAGGGGGCTTCGATCAGCCCCAGCATTTT.